Below, one TCR beta chain is given with its context. Germline lookup yields CDR1 SGHNT and CDR2 YYREEE (reference sequence). The CDR3 covers 15 residues. V was trimmed by 0 bases and J by 9 bases, leaving 18 bases between them. Each CDR3 protein gets one entry after TCRdb re-called the RT-PCR reads with MiXCR. This sample has around 700,000 distinct CDR3 sequences, with 14% found just once. This sequence joins TRBV5-4 and TRBJ1-2; D not certain. The sequence was obtained from a female donor in good health, serving as a healthy control. The sample taken for sequencing was memory CD4+ T cells from blood. The CDR3 spells CASSLEPAELWSYTF. The CDR3 region has the DNA TGTGCCAGCAGCTTGGAGCCAGCAGAACTATGGAGCTACACCTTC.